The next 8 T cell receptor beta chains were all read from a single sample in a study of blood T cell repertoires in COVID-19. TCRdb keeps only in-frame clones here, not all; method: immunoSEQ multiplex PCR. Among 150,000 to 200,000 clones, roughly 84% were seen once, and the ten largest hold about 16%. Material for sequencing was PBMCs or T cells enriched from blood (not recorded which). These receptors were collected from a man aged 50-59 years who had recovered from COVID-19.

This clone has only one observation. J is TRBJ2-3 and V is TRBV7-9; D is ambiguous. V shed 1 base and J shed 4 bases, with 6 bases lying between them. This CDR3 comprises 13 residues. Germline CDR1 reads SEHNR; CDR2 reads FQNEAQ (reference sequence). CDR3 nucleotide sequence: TGTGCCAGCAGCTTAGAACTGTCAGATACGCAGTATTTT. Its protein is CASSLELSDTQYF.

This CDR3 is CASSSRGGTEAFF. DNA of the CDR3: TGTGCCAGCAGCTCTAGAGGGGGAACTGAAGCTTTCTTT. This chain links TRBV7-9 with TRBJ1-1; D is possibly TRBD1 (6 bases). Germline V gives CDR1 SEHNR, CDR2 FQNEAQ (reference sequence). The CDR3 consists of 13 residues. V dropped 4 bases and J dropped 5 bases, with 11 bases sitting between them.

This CDR3 reads CASSSAGGGSTEAFF. The CDR3 DNA sequence: TGTGCCAGCAGTTCCGCGGGGGGCGGTAGCACTGAAGCTTTCTTT. This rearrangement joins TRBV28 to TRBJ1-1; perhaps TRBD1 as D (6 bases). Trimming took off 4 bases at V and 4 bases at J, with 16 bases between the two ends. Germline V gene lookup returns CDR1 MDHEN and CDR2 SYDVKM. The CDR3 length is 15 residues.

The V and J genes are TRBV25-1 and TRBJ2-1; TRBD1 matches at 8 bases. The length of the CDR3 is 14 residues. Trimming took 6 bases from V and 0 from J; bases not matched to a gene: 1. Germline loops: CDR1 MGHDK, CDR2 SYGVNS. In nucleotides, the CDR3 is TGTGCCAGCAGAGGACAGGGCTCCTACAATGAGCAGTTCTTC. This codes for CASRGQGSYNEQFF.

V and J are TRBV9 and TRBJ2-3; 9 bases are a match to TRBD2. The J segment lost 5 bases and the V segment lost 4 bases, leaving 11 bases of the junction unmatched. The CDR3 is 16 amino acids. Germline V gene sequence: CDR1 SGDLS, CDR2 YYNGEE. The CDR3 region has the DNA TGTGCCAGCAGCCATGACTTAGCGGGGGCTAGAGATACGCAGTATTTT. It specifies CASSHDLAGARDTQYF.

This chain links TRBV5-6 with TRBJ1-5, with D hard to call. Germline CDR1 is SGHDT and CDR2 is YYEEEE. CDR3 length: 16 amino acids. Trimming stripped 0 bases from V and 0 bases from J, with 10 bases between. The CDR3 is CASSLARQVSNQPQHF. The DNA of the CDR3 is TGTGCCAGCAGCTTGGCCCGGCAGGTTAGCAATCAGCCCCAGCATTTT.

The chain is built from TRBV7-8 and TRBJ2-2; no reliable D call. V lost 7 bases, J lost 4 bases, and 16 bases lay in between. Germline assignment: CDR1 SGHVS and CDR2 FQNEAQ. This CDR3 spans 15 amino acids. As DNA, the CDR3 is TGTGCCAGCATCCATGCCAGAGCGAGCACCGGGGAGCTGTTTTTT. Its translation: CASIHARASTGELFF.

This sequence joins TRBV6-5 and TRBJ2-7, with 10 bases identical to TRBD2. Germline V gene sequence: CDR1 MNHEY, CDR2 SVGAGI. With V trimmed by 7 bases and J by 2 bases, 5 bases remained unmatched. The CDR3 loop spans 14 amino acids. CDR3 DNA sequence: TGTGCCAGCACCCGGACTAGCGGACCCTACGAGCAGTACTTC. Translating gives CASTRTSGPYEQYF.